One and the same sample provided the 32 T cell receptor beta chains below, sequenced in a study of cytomegalovirus exposure and HLA in healthy donors. TCRdb's copy holds only in-frame clones and misses some; the assay was immunoSEQ multiplex PCR. The sample shows roughly 300,000 clones, roughly 88% of them seen only once. The sample taken for sequencing was PBMCs. The receptors were sampled from a woman aged 18-29 years in good health and CMV-seronegative.

V usage is TRBV5-4 and J usage is TRBJ2-7, with 12 bases aligning to TRBD2. The CDR3 length is 15 residues. Germline V gives CDR1 SGHNT, CDR2 YYREEE (reference sequence). V trimming: 1 base; J trimming: 4 bases; junction bases outside the gene matches: 3. DNA of the CDR3: TGTGCCAGCAGCTTGCCGGGGACTAGCGGGTACGAGCAGTACTTC. This translates into CASSLPGTSGYEQYF.

CDR3 bases: TGTGCCAGCAGTCCGGGACTAGCGACCAACAATGAGCAGTTCTTC. Translating it yields CASSPGLATNNEQFF. The V gene is TRBV2, the J gene TRBJ2-1; 10 positions match TRBD2. Germline V gene lookup returns CDR1 SNHLY and CDR2 FYNNEI. The CDR3 extends over 15 amino acids. V lost 5 bases, J lost 5 bases, and 6 bases stayed unmatched.

The gene calls are TRBV19 and TRBJ1-2; TRBD1 is a possible D gene (6 bases). Germline V gene lookup returns CDR1 LNHDA and CDR2 SQIVND (reference sequence). V lost 4 bases to trimming and J lost 4 bases, with 13 bases between them. This CDR3 spans 14 amino acids. DNA for the CDR3: TGTGCCAGTAGTACCCTCGGACAGATCTATGGCTACACCTTC. Translating it yields CASSTLGQIYGYTF.

A few counts support this clone. DNA of the CDR3: TGTGCCCTCCAGACAGGGGGGTTCTCCGAGCAGTACTTC. It is translated as CALQTGGFSEQYF. V and J are TRBV2 and TRBJ2-7, with TRBD1 matching 9 bases. V trimming: 11 bases; J trimming: 6 bases; junction bases outside the gene matches: 11. The germline V gene encodes CDR1 SNHLY and CDR2 FYNNEI. This CDR3 has 13 amino acids.

This clone occurred once. This chain joins TRBV18 and TRBJ2-1; 13 bases align to TRBD2. V dropped 2 bases and J dropped 4; count of bases not matched to a gene: 2. Germline CDR1 reads KGHSH; CDR2 reads LQKENI. This CDR3 has 16 amino acids. The CDR3 reads CASSPGTSGAYNEQFF. The CDR3 coding sequence is TGTGCCAGCTCACCAGGGACTAGCGGGGCTTACAATGAGCAGTTCTTC.

The V call is TRBV2, the J call TRBJ2-3, with 9 bases aligning to TRBD1. CDR1 is SNHLY and CDR2 is FYNNEI in the germline V gene. The CDR3 runs 14 residues. The J segment lost 5 bases and the V segment lost 8 bases, leaving 8 bases of the junction unmatched. The CDR3 DNA reads TGTGCCAGCGCCCGACAGGGGGGGTTAGATACGCAGTATTTT. Amino acid sequence: CASARQGGLDTQYF.

The rearrangement uses TRBV30 and TRBJ2-3; 9 positions agree with TRBD2. This CDR3 comprises 15 residues. Germline V lookup: CDR1 GTSNPN, CDR2 SVGIG (reference sequence). V trimming: 0 bases; J trimming: 4 bases; junction bases outside the gene matches: 5. The CDR3 region is CAWSVEAGGADTQYF. CDR3 DNA: TGTGCCTGGAGTGTTGAGGCGGGAGGGGCAGATACGCAGTATTTT. Complete variable domain (other parts from reference TRBV30 and TRBJ2-3): SQTIHQWPATLVQPVGSPLSLECTVEGTSNPNLYWYRQAAGRGLQLLFYSVGIGQISSEVPQNLSASRPQDRQFILSSKKLLLSDSGFYLCAWSVEAGGADTQYFGPGTRLTVL.

This clone was seen more than once but under ten times. V and J are TRBV2 and TRBJ1-2, with 7 bases that match TRBD1. The CDR3 is 14 amino acids. The germline gives CDR1 SNHLY, CDR2 FYNNEI. V trimming: 5 bases; J trimming: 3 bases; junction bases outside the gene matches: 6. The CDR3 loop reads CASSHSRGDYGYTF. As DNA, the CDR3 is TGTGCCAGCAGTCACTCCAGGGGGGACTATGGCTACACCTTC.

The rearrangement uses TRBV10-3 and TRBJ2-2, with 9 positions matching TRBD1. Germline CDR1 ENHRY, CDR2 SYGVKD. The J segment lost 3 bases and the V segment lost 11 bases, leaving 7 bases of the junction unmatched. CDR3 length: 14 amino acids. CDR3 sequence (DNA): TGTGCCGTAGGGACAGGGAAGGACACCGGGGAGCTGTTTTTT. This gives the protein CAVGTGKDTGELFF.

V usage is TRBV2 and J usage is TRBJ1-2; D remains unclear. Trimming took off 4 bases at V and 2 bases at J, with 17 bases between the two ends. The germline CDR1 and CDR2 sequences are SNHLY and FYNNEI. The CDR3 extends over 16 amino acids. The CDR3 loop is CASSAETPAPNYGYTF. CDR3 DNA: TGTGCCAGCAGTGCCGAGACACCCGCCCCAAACTATGGCTACACCTTC.

This clone came up once. The J gene is TRBJ2-1, the V gene TRBV5-1; TRBD2 matches 12 bases. The CDR3 runs to 15 residues. V dropped 2 bases and J dropped 6; count of bases not matched to a gene: 3. Germline assignment: CDR1 SGHRS and CDR2 YFSETQ. CDR3 nucleotide sequence: TGCGCCAGCAGCTTATCTAGCGGGAGGGGCAATGAGCAGTTCTTC. Residues: CASSLSSGRGNEQFF.

The chain recombines TRBV19 with TRBJ2-1, with 12 bases matching TRBD2. The V gene's germline CDR1 is LNHDA and CDR2 SQIVND (reference sequence). The CDR3 is made up of 16 amino acids. Germline trimming cut 6 bases from V and 3 bases from J; bases unmatched to any gene: 6. The CDR3 DNA sequence: TGTGCCAGTAGCAGAGGACTAGCGGGGTACTACAATGAGCAGTTCTTC. Protein: CASSRGLAGYYNEQFF.

This chain joins TRBV13 and TRBJ1-6, with D perhaps matching TRBD1 (6 bases). CDR3 length equals 17 residues. CDR1 is PRHDT, CDR2 FYEKMQ, per germline (reference sequence). Trimming took off 4 bases at V and 14 bases at J, with 27 bases between the two ends. The CDR3, as DNA: TGTGCCAGCAGCTCCCGGGGGGGGCCGACGACGTTTCAGTCCCTCCACTTT. It is translated as CASSSRGGPTTFQSLHF.

The genes are TRBV4-3 and TRBJ1-2, with TRBD1 matching 10 bases. J gave up 8 bases and V 0 bases, and 9 bases lay outside the gene matches. CDR1 is LGHNA, CDR2 YSLEER, per germline. CDR3 length: 16 amino acids. The CDR3 reads CASSQELRQGARGYTF. The CDR3 nucleotides are TGCGCCAGCAGCCAAGAACTCCGACAGGGGGCGCGGGGCTACACCTTC.

This chain uses TRBV7-6 with TRBJ2-1; TRBD2 agrees at 8 bases. With V trimmed by 7 bases and J by 7 bases, 9 bases remained unmatched. The CDR3 runs to 14 residues. Per the germline V gene, CDR1 is SGHVS and CDR2 is FNYEAQ. The CDR3 region has the DNA TGTGCCAGCACCCCTAGCGGGCCTTCTAATGAGCAGTTCTTC. It is translated as CASTPSGPSNEQFF.

The chain is built from TRBV25-1 and TRBJ2-3, with TRBD2 identical over 11 bases. J lost 0 bases, V lost 7 bases, and 9 bases had no gene match. Germline CDR1 reads MGHDK; CDR2 reads SYGVNS. The CDR3 has 17 residues. The CDR3 nucleotides read TGTGCCAGCACCGGGACTAGCGGTTTCGCTAGCACAGATACGCAGTATTTT. Translation: CASTGTSGFASTDTQYF.

The CDR3 here is CASSFQGQGGTDTQYF. In nucleotides, the CDR3 is TGCGCCAGCAGCTTTCAGGGACAGGGTGGCACAGATACGCAGTATTTT. This chain links TRBV5-1 with TRBJ2-3, with 9 bases that match TRBD1. Germline V lookup: CDR1 SGHRS, CDR2 YFSETQ. The CDR3 consists of 16 residues. The J segment lost 1 base and the V segment lost 2 bases, leaving 5 bases of the junction unmatched.

This chain connects TRBV29-1 to TRBJ2-1, with a tentative D call TRBD2 (5 bases). This CDR3 has 11 residues. Germline V gives CDR1 SQVTM, CDR2 ANQGSEA. The V end was cut by 6 bases, the J end by 9 bases, with 12 bases between. The CDR3, as DNA: TGCAGCGTCGCCTTTAGCGTTGAGCAGTTCTTC. Translating it yields CSVAFSVEQFF.

The V call is TRBV7-3, the J call TRBJ1-1, with D possibly matching TRBD1 (6 bases). CDR1 SGHTA and CDR2 FQGTGA come from the germline V gene. Trimming pared 11 bases from V and 11 bases from J, leaving 24 bases between. The CDR3 runs to 13 residues. The DNA of the CDR3 is TGTGCCCGAACCCAAGGGGGAATGAGGTATGCTTTCTTT. This translates into CARTQGGMRYAFF. Full variable domain (outside the CDR3, taken from reference TRBV7-3 and TRBJ1-1): GAGVSQTPSNKVTEKGKYVELRCDPISGHTALYWYRQSLGQGPEFLIYFQGTGAADDSGLPNDRFFAVRPEGSVSTLKIQRTERGDSAVYLCARTQGGMRYAFFGQGTRLTVV.

This clone occurred once. This chain links TRBV27 with TRBJ2-1; 13 nucleotides match TRBD2. The CDR3 consists of 18 residues. In germline, CDR1 is MNHEY, CDR2 SMNVEV (reference sequence). The V gene end was trimmed by 1 base and the J gene end by 2 bases; junction bases not matched to a gene: 5. The CDR3 DNA is TGTGCCAGCAGTTTATTAGGGGGACTAGCGGGAACCTACAATGAGCAGTTCTTC. Its protein product is CASSLLGGLAGTYNEQFF.

The rearrangement links TRBV25-1 to TRBJ1-1; the D gene is possibly TRBD1 (6 bases). CDR1 MGHDK and CDR2 SYGVNS come from the germline V gene. V was trimmed by 4 bases and J by 5 bases, leaving 17 bases between them. The CDR3 is 15 residues long. The CDR3 is CASSVWSGEKTEAFF. The CDR3 nucleotides read TGTGCCAGCAGTGTCTGGTCAGGGGAAAAAACTGAAGCTTTCTTT.

V gene TRBV28 combines with J gene TRBJ1-1, with TRBD1 as a possible D gene (5 bases). The CDR3 runs 13 residues. Per germline, CDR1 MDHEN and CDR2 SYDVKM. V lost 7 bases and J lost 1, with 10 bases in between. CDR3 nucleotide sequence: TGTGCCAGCATTTATGACAGGAACACTGAAGCTTTCTTT. Translated: CASIYDRNTEAFF. Full variable domain (remainder filled in from reference TRBV28 and TRBJ1-1): DVKVTQSSRYLVKRTGEKVFLECVQDMDHENMFWYRQDPGLGLRLIYFSYDVKMKEKGDIPEGYSVSREKKERFSLILESASTNQTSMYLCASIYDRNTEAFFGQGTRLTVV.

This chain links TRBV28 with TRBJ2-7; 11 bases fit TRBD2. Germline CDR1 is MDHEN and CDR2 is SYDVKM. The CDR3 totals 14 residues. Trimming cost V 4 bases and J 4 bases; bases outside gene matches: 3. CDR3 nucleotides: TGTGCCAGCAGTTCCGGGACTAGCGGTTACGAGCAGTACTTC. It yields the protein CASSSGTSGYEQYF.

The rearrangement uses TRBV2 and TRBJ2-7; 8 nucleotides match TRBD2. Looked up from germline, CDR1 is SNHLY and CDR2 is FYNNEI. V dropped 6 bases and J dropped 6; count of bases not matched to a gene: 4. The CDR3 is 12 residues long. In DNA, the CDR3 is TGTGCCAGCAGCGGACTAGCAGCCGAGCAGTACTTC. Translation: CASSGLAAEQYF.

This chain links TRBV5-1 with TRBJ2-5; D is unclear. Trimming left V 4 bases short and J 5 bases short, with 12 bases between. The CDR3 is 13 amino acids. Germline V lookup: CDR1 SGHRS, CDR2 YFSETQ. This CDR3 is CASSPASGETQYF. CDR3 nucleotides: TGCGCCAGCAGCCCTGCATCCGGGGAGACCCAGTACTTC.

This chain links TRBV6-5 with TRBJ2-5; 7 nucleotides agree with TRBD2. This CDR3 has 15 residues. Germline CDR1 reads MNHEY; CDR2 reads SVGAGI. V gave up 2 bases and J gave up 5 bases; unmatched junction bases: 8. CDR3 nucleotide sequence: TGTGCCAGCAGTTACGGGGGGAGGGCCGGGGAGACCCAGTACTTC. It encodes CASSYGGRAGETQYF.

Remarks on this clone: In the same sample, other DNA sequences code for this CDR3. The V call is TRBV5-1, the J call TRBJ2-1; 10 nucleotides agree with TRBD2. The germline CDR1 and CDR2 sequences are SGHRS and YFSETQ. The CDR3 loop spans 15 amino acids. The V and J ends lost 0 bases and 4 bases, in that order; junction bases with no gene match: 1. The CDR3 spells CASSLGLAGYNEQFF. Here the CDR3 DNA reads TGCGCCAGCAGCTTGGGACTAGCGGGTTACAATGAGCAGTTCTTC.

The V gene is TRBV5-1, the J gene TRBJ2-4, with 8 bases aligning to TRBD1. Germline CDR1 is SGHRS and CDR2 is YFSETQ. This CDR3 is built from 11 residues. The V gene end was trimmed by 5 bases and the J gene end by 12 bases; junction bases not matched to a gene: 4. CDR3 sequence (DNA): TGCGCCAGCAGGGGGACAGGTCCTCAGTACTTC. Translating gives CASRGTGPQYF.

The chain is built from TRBV5-1 and TRBJ2-2, with D possibly being TRBD2 (6 bases). Germline assignment: CDR1 SGHRS and CDR2 YFSETQ. Between the trimmed V and J ends, which lost 0 bases and 4 bases, there was a span of 19 bases. This CDR3 region has 18 residues. The CDR3 here is CASSLVGGRTGVTGELFF. The CDR3 bases are TGCGCCAGCAGCTTGGTAGGAGGCAGGACGGGAGTCACCGGGGAGCTGTTTTTT.

This clone is a singleton in its sample. The chain couples TRBV2 to TRBJ1-2; possible D gene TRBD1, 5 bases. The V and J ends lost 2 bases and 2 bases respectively, with 9 bases between them. This CDR3 contains 14 residues. Germline V gene lookup returns CDR1 SNHLY and CDR2 FYNNEI. Written as DNA, the CDR3 is TGTGCCAGCAGTGAATTTAGACAGAACTATGGCTACACCTTC. Its translation is CASSEFRQNYGYTF.

This clone was counted a few times. The chain recombines TRBV16 with TRBJ1-5, with TRBD1 matching 8 bases. CDR3 length: 19 residues. Germline lookup yields CDR1 KGHSY and CDR2 FQNENV. Unmatched junction bases numbered 11, after V lost 1 base and J lost 0 bases. DNA for the CDR3: TGTGCCAGCAGCCAATACGGGGACAGGATAGAGAATAGCAATCAGCCCCAGCATTTT. Translation: CASSQYGDRIENSNQPQHF.

The chain recombines TRBV5-1 with TRBJ2-3; a weak D match, TRBD2 (5 bases). Germline CDR1 is SGHRS and CDR2 is YFSETQ. The V end was cut by 1 base, the J end by 0 bases, with 9 bases between. The CDR3 has 15 amino acids. The CDR3 coding sequence is TGCGCCAGCAGCTTGAATCCGGGGAGCACAGATACGCAGTATTTT. Its translation is CASSLNPGSTDTQYF.